The 13 T cell receptor beta chains in this list originate from one sample, sequenced in a study of shared clonotypes between healthy human individuals. Generated by immunoSEQ multiplex PCR, the TCRdb table keeps only in-frame clones and is missing some. Found here are about 470,000 clones, around 75% of them singletons; the top ten hold around 13%. The sequenced material came from PBMCs. All receptors derive from a woman in her thirties or forties in good health. Some clones in this sample may be carry-over from other donors' samples.

The chain uses TRBV28 and TRBJ1-3; D is possibly TRBD1 (6 bases). Trimming cost V 2 bases and J 4 bases, with 15 bases left between them. The CDR3 runs to 16 residues. Germline V CDR1 and CDR2: MDHEN, SYDVKM. CDR3 sequence (DNA): TGTGCCAGCAGTTTACATTGGAGGGGGGGAGGAAACACCATATATTTT. Amino acid sequence: CASSLHWRGGGNTIYF.

The chain joins TRBV4-3 to TRBJ1-2; no reliable D call. The CDR3 has 14 amino acids. V gave up 0 bases and J gave up 10 bases, with 15 bases separating them. Germline-derived CDR1 and CDR2 are LGHNA and YSLEER. The CDR3 spells CASSQDNMVTDYTF. The CDR3 DNA follows: TGCGCCAGCAGCCAAGACAATATGGTCACCGACTACACCTTC.

The chain has TRBV11-3 and TRBJ2-7, with 10 nucleotides matching TRBD1. This CDR3 spans 13 amino acids. The germline V gene encodes CDR1 SGHNT and CDR2 YENEEA. The V and J ends lost 5 bases and 6 bases, in that order; junction bases with no gene match: 4. The CDR3 region is CASSARTGGEQYF. CDR3 nucleotides: TGTGCCAGCAGCGCAAGGACAGGGGGCGAGCAGTACTTC. Using reference TRBV11-3 and TRBJ2-7 for the parts outside the CDR3, the full variable domain is EAGVVQSPRYKIIEKKQPVAFWCNPISGHNTLYWYLQNLGQGPELLIRYENEEAVDDSQLPKDRFSAERLKGVDSTLKIQPAELGDSAVYLCASSARTGGEQYFGPGTRLTVT.

This clone was observed once. V gene TRBV30 combines with J gene TRBJ2-6; D could derive from TRBD1 or TRBD2 (5 bases each). The V gene's germline CDR1 is GTSNPN and CDR2 SVGIG (reference sequence). The CDR3 consists of 15 residues. The germline V and J ends were trimmed by 4 bases and 5 bases, with 15 bases remaining between them. CDR3 DNA sequence: TGTGCCTGGATGAAGAGGGGAGCTAGGGCCAACGTCCTGACTTTC. This sequence encodes CAWMKRGARANVLTF.

This rearrangement joins TRBV19 to TRBJ1-3; D not certain. The V gene's germline CDR1 is LNHDA and CDR2 SQIVND (reference sequence). V was cut by 7 bases and J by 0 bases, with 7 bases left in between. The CDR3 is made up of 13 amino acids. As DNA, the CDR3 is TGTGCCAGTAATCGTAACTCTGGAAACACCATATATTTT. This gives the protein CASNRNSGNTIYF.

Note on this clone: The same CDR3 is also encoded by other DNA sequences in this sample. The rearrangement joins TRBV30 to TRBJ1-1; no firm D call. In germline, CDR1 is GTSNPN, CDR2 SVGIG (reference sequence). The CDR3 length is 13 residues. V lost 3 bases and J lost 4, with 12 bases in between. CDR3 residues: CAWSRGVATEAFF. The CDR3 region has the DNA TGTGCCTGGAGCCGTGGGGTTGCCACTGAAGCTTTCTTT. Variable domain in full (rest from reference TRBV30 and TRBJ1-1): SQTIHQWPATLVQPVGSPLSLECTVEGTSNPNLYWYRQAAGRGLQLLFYSVGIGQISSEVPQNLSASRPQDRQFILSSKKLLLSDSGFYLCAWSRGVATEAFFGQGTRLTVV.

V is TRBV29-1 and J is TRBJ1-2; D gene ambiguous. The ends were cut back, 0 bases at V and 4 bases at J, with 15 bases in the middle. Germline V gives CDR1 SQVTM, CDR2 ANQGSEA. The CDR3 length is 15 residues. DNA for the CDR3: TGCAGCGTTGAAGATCCGAGGCCTGGAAGCTATGGCTACACCTTC. It is translated as CSVEDPRPGSYGYTF.

CDR3 coding DNA: TGTGCCAGCAGCAAAGTTAGGTGGCCCCAGCATTTT. Amino acids: CASSKVRWPQHF. The rearrangement links TRBV21-1 to TRBJ1-5. TRBV21-1 is listed as a pseudogene. CDR3 length: 12 amino acids.

The chain links TRBV5-1 to TRBJ2-1; possible D gene TRBD2, 5 bases. There are 13 residues in the CDR3. V lost 0 bases and J lost 8, with 9 bases in between. The germline gives CDR1 SGHRS, CDR2 YFSETQ. CDR3 coding DNA: TGCGCCAGCAGCTTGGAGCGGAACGATGAGCAGTTCTTC. Its protein is CASSLERNDEQFF.

This clone was seen once. The chain couples TRBV10-1 to TRBJ2-7; a weak D match, TRBD1 (5 bases). Germline V gene data show CDR1 as WNHNN and CDR2 as SYGVQD (reference sequence). This CDR3 comprises 14 residues. Trimming left V 1 base short and J 3 bases short, with 10 bases between. The CDR3 protein is CASSEYTQGYEQYF. The CDR3 DNA is TGCGCCAGCAGTGAGTACACCCAGGGCTACGAGCAGTACTTC.

The gene calls are TRBV5-8 and TRBJ2-5; D call uncertain. From germline, CDR1 is SGHTS and CDR2 YDEGEE. V lost 4 bases and J lost 5, with 12 bases in between. The CDR3 spans 13 residues. CDR3 nucleotides: TGTGCCAGCAGCCTCCGTGGTGTGGAGACCCAGTACTTC. Translation: CASSLRGVETQYF.

This chain connects TRBV30 to TRBJ1-1; D gene ambiguous. This CDR3 region has 13 residues. Per the germline V gene, CDR1 is GTSNPN and CDR2 is SVGIG (reference sequence). Trimming stripped 3 bases from V and 7 bases from J, with 15 bases between. CDR3 DNA sequence: TGTGCCTGGAGCTGGAAAGGAGGACTTGAAGCTTTCTTT. Its protein is CAWSWKGGLEAFF.

The chain combines TRBV4-1 with TRBJ1-1, with 9 bases identical to TRBD1. The ends lost 6 bases at V and 0 bases at J; junction bases unmatched: 8. In germline, CDR1 is MGHRA, CDR2 YSYEKL. The CDR3 runs to 16 residues. In DNA, the CDR3 is TGCGCCAGCAGACAGGGACAGGGAATATTGAACACTGAAGCTTTCTTT. Its translation is CASRQGQGILNTEAFF.